A selection of T cell receptor beta chains follows, all from one sample in a study of human T cells and chemical hapten exposure. MiXCR, applied by TCRdb to the RACE reads, yields one record per CDR3 protein. The sample lists more than 45,000 distinct CDR3 sequences; 9.5% to 15% were seen once. The material sequenced was whole blood, taken in connection with sensitization to the hapten diphenylcyclopropenone (DPC). The receptors shown here come from a man aged 30-40 years with alopecia areata. Some clones in this sample may be carry-over from other donors' samples. CDR3s include the opening cysteine and the closing phenylalanine or tryptophan. The D gene is left open where the match is weak. Expanded clones are given a class, and other clones once, few, many or no size at all.

j_call clone_size d_call v_call cdr3_nt cdr3_aa
TRBJ2-7 NA NA TRBV20-1 TGCAGTGCTAGATTATGGCAGAGTCAGTACTTC CSARLWQSQYF
TRBJ2-1 few NA TRBV28 TGTGCCAGCAGTTACTGGGGCCGCAGCAATGAGCAGTTCTTC CASSYWGRSNEQFF
TRBJ2-2 many TRBD1 TRBV19 TGTGCCAGTAGTCCGGGGACAGCGAACACCGGGGAGCTGTTTTTT CASSPGTANTGELFF
TRBJ2-7 once NA TRBV5-6 TGTGCCAGCAGCAGCGTGGGCGAGCAGTACTTC CASSSVGEQYF
TRBJ2-7 many TRBD2 TRBV4-1 TGCGCCAGCAGCCCCCGGGAGGGGGGCTCCTACGAGCAGTACTTC CASSPREGGSYEQYF
TRBJ1-1 NA NA TRBV28 TGTGCCAGCAGGCGTACAAGGAGCACTGAAGCTTTCTTT CASRRTRSTEAFF
TRBJ2-7 many NA TRBV7-8 TGTGCCAGCAGCTTACGGCTACAGACCTACGAGCAGTACTTC CASSLRLQTYEQYF
TRBJ2-7 few NA TRBV10-3 TGTGCCAGCGGGGACAACTTGGTTGAGCAGTACTTC CASGDNLVEQYF
TRBJ2-7 many TRBD1 TRBV11-3 TGTGCCAGCAGCGCGACAGGGTACGAGCAGTACTTC CASSATGYEQYF
TRBJ2-7 NA TRBD1 TRBV5-5 TGTGCCAGCAGTGCCGGGACAGGGGTACCCTACGAGCAGTACTTC CASSAGTGVPYEQYF
TRBJ1-2 NA NA TRBV7-2 TGTGCCAGCAGGTCGCCCCAGGGGAACTATGGCTACACCTTC CASRSPQGNYGYTF